This passage covers 4 T cell receptor beta chains from one sample sequenced in a study of T cell clonality in common variable immunodeficiency. TCRdb's copy holds only in-frame clones and misses some; the assay was immunoSEQ multiplex PCR. This table holds around 60,000 clones with no singletons; the top ten claim around 1.7%. The sequenced sample consisted of peripheral blood mononuclear cells. These receptors all come from a person aged 18 to 70 in good health.

This clone was detected ten times or more. The read halts 3 residues ahead of the CDR3 end, with the missing end drawn from the germline J gene. The V call is TRBV20-1, the J call TRBJ2-7; D is unresolved. The CDR3 has 12 amino acids. V was pared by 6 bases and J by 2 bases, with 11 bases between. Per germline, CDR1 DFQATT and CDR2 SNEGSKA (reference sequence). CDR3 residues: CSAEAVPYEQYF. CDR3 DNA, as far as it was read: TGCAGTGCCGAGGCGGTACCCTACGAG.

This clone was seen repeatedly, ten times or more. The CDR3 is cut off 3 residues early in the read; its end comes from the germline J gene. J is TRBJ2-1 and V is TRBV19; tentatively, D is TRBD2 (7 bases). The CDR3 covers 16 residues. The V end was cut by 10 bases, the J end by 2 bases, with 21 bases between. CDR1 is LNHDA and CDR2 is SQIVND in the germline V gene (reference sequence). CDR3 DNA (partial): TGTGCCACCGAAGGGGGAGGGCCGCCGGCCTACAATGAG. The encoded protein is CATEGGGPPAYNE. From start to end, the CDR3 is CATEGGGPPAYNEQFF.

There are a few counts of this clone. The sequence runs out 3 residues before the end of the CDR3; the remainder is reconstructed from the germline J gene. The V and J genes are TRBV5-1 and TRBJ2-7; the match to TRBD1 covers 7 bases. This CDR3 has 13 residues. V gave up 2 bases and J gave up 3 bases; unmatched junction bases: 2. Germline V gene data show CDR1 as SGHRS and CDR2 as YFSETQ. The CDR3 sequence is CASSLQGSYEQYF. Incomplete CDR3 DNA: TGCGCCAGCAGCTTACAGGGGAGCTACGAG. The complete variable domain, with remaining parts taken from reference TRBV5-1 and TRBJ2-7, reads KAGVTQTPRYLIKTRGQQVTLSCSPISGHRSVSWYQQTPGQGLQFLFEYFSETQRNKGNFPGRFSGRQFSNSRSEMNVSTLELGDSALYLCASSLQGSYEQYFGPGTRLTVT.

As to this clone: The read is 3 residues too short to cover the CDR3 end, so that end is filled in from the germline J gene. This chain joins TRBV7-6 and TRBJ2-3; D uncertain. V was clipped by 5 bases and J by 3 bases, with 15 bases between them. Germline loops: CDR1 SGHVS, CDR2 FNYEAQ. The CDR3 covers 15 residues. The CDR3 protein is CASSGSGGVTDTQYF. The sequenced CDR3 bases are TGTGCCAGCAGCGGGTCGGGTGGTGTTACAGATACG.